This note documents a single T cell receptor (beta chain) sequence. The data are from a study of T cells in Graves' hyperthyroidism and ophthalmopathy. Researchers amplified the TCR beta CDR3 regions from RNA transcripts. Researchers ran a first-round RT-PCR on the TCR CDR3 using the HTBI primer set. Using its own MiXCR run on the multiplex PCR reads, TCRdb lists one record per CDR3 protein. The data contain around 580,000 distinct CDR3 sequences, approximately 16% of them singletons. The study left out patients who had uncontrolled infection, other autoimmune disease, pregnancy or lactation. Source material for PBMCs was more than 9.5 ml fresh peripheral blood. There are 13 residues in the CDR3. Losses at the gene ends were 4 bases for V and 3 bases for J; bases not matched to a gene: 4. CDR1 and CDR2 from the germline V gene are SGHRS and YFSETQ.

The chain joins TRBV5-1 to TRBJ2-7, with 7 positions matching TRBD1. This TCR derives from a woman under 30 with Graves' hyperthyroidism. Sequencing input: blood. The CDR3 DNA sequence: TGCGCCAGCAGCGAAACAGGGGTCTACGAGCAGTACTTC. Amino acid sequence: CASSETGVYEQYF.